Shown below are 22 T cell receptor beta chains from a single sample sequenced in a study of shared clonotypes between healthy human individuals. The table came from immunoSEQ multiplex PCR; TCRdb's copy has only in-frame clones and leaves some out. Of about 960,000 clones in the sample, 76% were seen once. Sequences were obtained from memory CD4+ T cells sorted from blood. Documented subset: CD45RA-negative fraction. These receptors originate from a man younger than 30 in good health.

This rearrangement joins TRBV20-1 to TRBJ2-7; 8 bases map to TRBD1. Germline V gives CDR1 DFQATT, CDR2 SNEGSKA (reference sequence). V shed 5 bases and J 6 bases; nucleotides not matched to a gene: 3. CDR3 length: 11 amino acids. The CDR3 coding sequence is TGCAGTGCTGGGCAGGGGGCCGAGCAGTACTTC. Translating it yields CSAGQGAEQYF.

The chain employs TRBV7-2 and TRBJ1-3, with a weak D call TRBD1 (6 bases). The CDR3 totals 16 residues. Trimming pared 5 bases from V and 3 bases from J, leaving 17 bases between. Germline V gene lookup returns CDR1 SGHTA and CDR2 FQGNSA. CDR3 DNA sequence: TGTGCCAGCAGCGCGGGACATCGCCAGGATGGAAACACCATATATTTT. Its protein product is CASSAGHRQDGNTIYF.

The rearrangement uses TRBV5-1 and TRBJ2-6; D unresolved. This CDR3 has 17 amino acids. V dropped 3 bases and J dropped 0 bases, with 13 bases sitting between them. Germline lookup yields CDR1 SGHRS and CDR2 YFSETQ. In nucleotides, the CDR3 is TGCGCCAGCAGCTCCTTTGGCGAGAGCTCTGGGGCCAACGTCCTGACTTTC. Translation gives CASSSFGESSGANVLTF.

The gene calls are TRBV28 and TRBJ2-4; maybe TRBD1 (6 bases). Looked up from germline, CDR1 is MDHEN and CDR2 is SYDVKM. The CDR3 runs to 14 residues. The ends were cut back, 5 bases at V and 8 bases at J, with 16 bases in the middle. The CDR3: CASSHGVQGHIQYF. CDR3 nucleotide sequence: TGTGCCAGCAGTCACGGAGTACAGGGTCACATTCAGTACTTC.

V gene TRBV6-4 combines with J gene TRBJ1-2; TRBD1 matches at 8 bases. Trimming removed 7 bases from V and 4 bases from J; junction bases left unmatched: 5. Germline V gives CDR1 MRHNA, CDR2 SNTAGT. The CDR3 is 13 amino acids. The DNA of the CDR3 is TGTGCCAGCATTCTGACAGGGGCCTATGGCTACACCTTC. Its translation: CASILTGAYGYTF.

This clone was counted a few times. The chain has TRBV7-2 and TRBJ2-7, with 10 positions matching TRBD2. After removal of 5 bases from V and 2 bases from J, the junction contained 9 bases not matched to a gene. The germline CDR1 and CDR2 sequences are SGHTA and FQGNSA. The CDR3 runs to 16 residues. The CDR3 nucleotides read TGTGCCAGCAGCCGGTCCGGGACTAGCGCAACCTACGAGCAGTACTTC. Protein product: CASSRSGTSATYEQYF.

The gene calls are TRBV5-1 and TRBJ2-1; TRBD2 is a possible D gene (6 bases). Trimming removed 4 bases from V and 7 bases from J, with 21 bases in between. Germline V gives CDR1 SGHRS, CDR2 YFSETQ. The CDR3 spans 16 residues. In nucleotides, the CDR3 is TGCGCCAGCAGCCCGCGGGCCGGAGCGGGTGATAATGAGCAGTTCTTC. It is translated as CASSPRAGAGDNEQFF.

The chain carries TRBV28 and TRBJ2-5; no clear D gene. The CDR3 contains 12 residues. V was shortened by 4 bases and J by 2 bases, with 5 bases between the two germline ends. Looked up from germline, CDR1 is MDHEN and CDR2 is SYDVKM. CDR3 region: CASSWQQETQYF. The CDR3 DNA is TGTGCCAGCAGTTGGCAACAAGAGACCCAGTACTTC. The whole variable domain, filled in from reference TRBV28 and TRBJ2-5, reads DVKVTQSSRYLVKRTGEKVFLECVQDMDHENMFWYRQDPGLGLRLIYFSYDVKMKEKGDIPEGYSVSREKKERFSLILESASTNQTSMYLCASSWQQETQYFGPGTRLLVL.

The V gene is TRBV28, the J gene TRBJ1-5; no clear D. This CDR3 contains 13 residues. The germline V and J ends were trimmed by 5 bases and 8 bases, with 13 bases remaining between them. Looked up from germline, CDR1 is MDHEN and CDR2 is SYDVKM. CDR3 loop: CASSLGVPKPQHF. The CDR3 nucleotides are TGTGCCAGCAGTCTGGGAGTCCCGAAGCCCCAGCATTTT.

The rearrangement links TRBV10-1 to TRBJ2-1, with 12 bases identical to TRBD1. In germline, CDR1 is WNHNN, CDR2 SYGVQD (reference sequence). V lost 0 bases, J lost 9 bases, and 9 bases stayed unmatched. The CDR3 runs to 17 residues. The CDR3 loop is CASSESKGTGGRFEQFF. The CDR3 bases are TGCGCCAGCAGTGAGTCGAAGGGGACAGGGGGCCGTTTTGAGCAGTTCTTC.

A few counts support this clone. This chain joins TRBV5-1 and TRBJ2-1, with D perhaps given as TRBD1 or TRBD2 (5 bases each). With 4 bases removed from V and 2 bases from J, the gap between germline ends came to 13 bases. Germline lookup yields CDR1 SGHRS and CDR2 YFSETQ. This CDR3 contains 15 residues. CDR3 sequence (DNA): TGCGCCAGCAGCACTCGAGGGGAGCCCTACAATGAGCAGTTCTTC. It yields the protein CASSTRGEPYNEQFF.

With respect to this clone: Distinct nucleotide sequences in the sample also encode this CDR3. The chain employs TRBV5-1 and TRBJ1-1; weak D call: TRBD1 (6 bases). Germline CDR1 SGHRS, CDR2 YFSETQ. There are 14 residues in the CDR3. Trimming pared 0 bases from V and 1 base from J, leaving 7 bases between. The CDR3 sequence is CASSLAGANTEAFF. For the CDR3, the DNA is TGCGCCAGCAGCTTGGCAGGGGCGAACACTGAAGCTTTCTTT.

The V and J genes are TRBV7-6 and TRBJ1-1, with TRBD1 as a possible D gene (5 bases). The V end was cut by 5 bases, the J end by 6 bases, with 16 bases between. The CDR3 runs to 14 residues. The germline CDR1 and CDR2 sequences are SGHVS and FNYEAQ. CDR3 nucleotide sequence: TGTGCCAGCAGCCTCGGACTGGCGGGGGCTGAAGCTTTCTTT. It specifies CASSLGLAGAEAFF.

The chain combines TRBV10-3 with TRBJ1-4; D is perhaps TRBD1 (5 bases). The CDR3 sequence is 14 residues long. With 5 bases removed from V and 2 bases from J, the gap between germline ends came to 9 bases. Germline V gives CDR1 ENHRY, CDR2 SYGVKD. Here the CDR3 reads CAISSGPTNEKLFF. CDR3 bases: TGTGCCATCAGTTCGGGGCCCACTAATGAAAAACTGTTTTTT.

The CDR3 loop is CASSPLGQDGYTF. Written as DNA, the CDR3 is TGTGCCAGCTCACCCCTGGGACAGGATGGCTACACCTTC. V usage is TRBV18 and J usage is TRBJ1-2, with 8 bases that match TRBD1. The germline V gene encodes CDR1 KGHSH and CDR2 LQKENI. This CDR3 comprises 13 residues. J gave up 6 bases and V 3 bases, and 3 bases lay outside the gene matches.

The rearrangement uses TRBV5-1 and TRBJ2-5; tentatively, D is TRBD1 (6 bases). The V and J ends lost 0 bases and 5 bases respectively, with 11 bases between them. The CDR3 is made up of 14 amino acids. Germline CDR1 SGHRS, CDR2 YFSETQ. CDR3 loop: CASSLGQGIETQYF. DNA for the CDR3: TGCGCCAGCAGCTTGGGGCAGGGGATCGAGACCCAGTACTTC.

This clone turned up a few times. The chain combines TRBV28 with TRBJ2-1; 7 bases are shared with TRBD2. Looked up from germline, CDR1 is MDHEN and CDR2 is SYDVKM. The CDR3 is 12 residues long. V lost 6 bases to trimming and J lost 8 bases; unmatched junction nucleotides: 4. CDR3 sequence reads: CASRLRGDEQFF. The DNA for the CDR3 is TGTGCCAGCAGACTCCGGGGGGATGAGCAGTTCTTC.

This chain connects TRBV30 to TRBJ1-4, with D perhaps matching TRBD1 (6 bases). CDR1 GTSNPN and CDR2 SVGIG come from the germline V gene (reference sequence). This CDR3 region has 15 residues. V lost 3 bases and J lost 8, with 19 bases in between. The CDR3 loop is CAWRGRQAGLEKLFF. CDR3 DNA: TGTGCCTGGAGGGGTAGACAGGCTGGGTTAGAAAAACTGTTTTTT.

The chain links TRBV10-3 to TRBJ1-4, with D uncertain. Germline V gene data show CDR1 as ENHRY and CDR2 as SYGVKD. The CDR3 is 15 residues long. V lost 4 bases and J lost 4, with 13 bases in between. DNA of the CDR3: TGTGCCATCAGTGGAGGGCCGGGAAATAATGAAAAACTGTTTTTT. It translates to CAISGGPGNNEKLFF.

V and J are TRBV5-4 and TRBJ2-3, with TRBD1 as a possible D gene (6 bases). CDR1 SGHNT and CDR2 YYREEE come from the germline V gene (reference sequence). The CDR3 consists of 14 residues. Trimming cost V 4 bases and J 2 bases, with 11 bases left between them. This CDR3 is CASSAGQITDTQYF. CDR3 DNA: TGTGCCAGCAGCGCCGGACAGATCACAGATACGCAGTATTTT.

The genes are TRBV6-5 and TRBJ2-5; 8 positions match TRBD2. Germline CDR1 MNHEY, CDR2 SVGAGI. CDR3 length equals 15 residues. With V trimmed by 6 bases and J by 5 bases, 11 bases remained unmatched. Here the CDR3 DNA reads TGTGCCAGCAGAAAGAACGGGGGGGCCTGGGAGACCCAGTACTTC. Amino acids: CASRKNGGAWETQYF.

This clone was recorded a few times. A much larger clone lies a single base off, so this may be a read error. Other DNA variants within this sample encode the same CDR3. DNA for the CDR3: TGTGCCAGCAGCTTAGGGGGACAGGGGGCAGATACGCAGTATTTT. Amino acids: CASSLGGQGADTQYF. The V call is TRBV7-9, the J call TRBJ2-3; TRBD1 matches 11 bases. The CDR3 sequence is 15 residues long. V lost 1 base to trimming and J lost 4 bases; unmatched junction nucleotides: 1. CDR1 and CDR2 (germline): SEHNR, FQNEAQ (reference sequence). Full variable domain (outside the CDR3, taken from reference TRBV7-9 and TRBJ2-3): DTGVSQNPRHKITKRGQNVTFRCDPISEHNRLYWYRQTLGQGPEFLTYFQNEAQLEKSRLLSDRFSAERPKGSFSTLEIQRTEQGDSAMYLCASSLGGQGADTQYFGPGTRLTVL.